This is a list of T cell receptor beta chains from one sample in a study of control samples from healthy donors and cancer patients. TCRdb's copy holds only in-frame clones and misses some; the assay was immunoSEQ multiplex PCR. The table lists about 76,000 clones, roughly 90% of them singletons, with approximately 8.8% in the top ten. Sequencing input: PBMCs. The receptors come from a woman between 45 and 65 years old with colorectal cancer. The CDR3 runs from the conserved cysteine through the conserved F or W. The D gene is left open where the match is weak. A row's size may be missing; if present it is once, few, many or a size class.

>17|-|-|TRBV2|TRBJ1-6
TGTGCCAGCAGTGAAGGGCAGGGGTTTTCCTATAATTCACCCCTCCACTTT
CASSEGQGFSYNSPLHF
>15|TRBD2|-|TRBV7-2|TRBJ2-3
TGTGCCAGCAGCGCGACTAGCGGGGGGGGTGATACGCAGTATTTT
CASSATSGGGDTQYF
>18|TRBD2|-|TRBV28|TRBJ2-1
TGTGCCATTCTCCCCACATTTCTTTGGACTAGCGGAAACAATGAGCAGTTCTTC
CAILPTFLWTSGNNEQFF
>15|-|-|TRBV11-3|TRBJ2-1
TGTGCCAGCAGCCTGGGCGGGGCGAGGTACAATGAGCAGTTCTTC
CASSLGGARYNEQFF
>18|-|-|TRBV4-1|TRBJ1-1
TGCGCCAGCAGCCAAGATCTTGGAGGGAGGTGGATAGACACTGAAGCTTTCTTT
CASSQDLGGRWIDTEAFF
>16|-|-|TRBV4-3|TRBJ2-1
TGCGCCAGCAGCCAAGTTGACAGCAGCTCCTACAATGAGCAGTTCTTC
CASSQVDSSSYNEQFF
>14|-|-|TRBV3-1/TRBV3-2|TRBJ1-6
TGTGCCAGCAGCCAAGCGCTAGGTTATCCCCCCCTCCACTTT
CASSQALGYPPLHF
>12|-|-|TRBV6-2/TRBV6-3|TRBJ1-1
TGTGCCAGCAGTTACGTGGACACTGAAGCTTTCTTT
CASSYVDTEAFF
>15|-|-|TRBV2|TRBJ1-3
TGTGCCAGCAGTGAATCGGGGGAATCTGGAAACACCATATATTTT
CASSESGESGNTIYF
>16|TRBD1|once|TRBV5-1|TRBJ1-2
TGCGCCAGCAGCTTGGCCGGGACAGGGGGCAGTGGTGGCTACACCTTC
CASSLAGTGGSGGYTF
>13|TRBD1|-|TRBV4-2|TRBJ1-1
TGTGCCAGCAGCCTAAACAGGGGGCAATCGGCTTTCTTT
CASSLNRGQSAFF
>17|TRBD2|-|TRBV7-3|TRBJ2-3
TGTGCCAGCAGCTTAGGAGTTAGCGGGGATAGCACAGATACGCAGTATTTT
CASSLGVSGDSTDTQYF
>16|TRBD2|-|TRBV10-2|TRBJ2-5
TGCGCCAGCAGTGGGGACCATAGCGGGGGGGGAGAGACCCAGTACTTC
CASSGDHSGGGETQYF
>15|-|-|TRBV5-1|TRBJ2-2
TGCGCCAGCAGCCTCAGTCCCCTCTACACCGGGGAGCTGTTTTTT
CASSLSPLYTGELFF
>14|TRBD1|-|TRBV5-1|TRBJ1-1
TGCGCCAGCAGCCGCGGACAGGGGAGGACTGAAGCTTTCTTT
CASSRGQGRTEAFF
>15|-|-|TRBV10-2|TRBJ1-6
TGCGCCAGCAGTGAGTCTGGGGGATATAATTCACCCCTCCACTTT
CASSESGGYNSPLHF
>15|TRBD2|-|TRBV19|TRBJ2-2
TGTGCCAGTAGTATGGGGGAGGGCAACACCGGGGAGCTGTTTTTT
CASSMGEGNTGELFF
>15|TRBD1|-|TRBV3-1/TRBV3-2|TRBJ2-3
TGTGCCAGCAGCCTCCAGGGGGCTAGCACAGATACGCAGTATTTT
CASSLQGASTDTQYF
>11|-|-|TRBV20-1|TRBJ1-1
TGCAGTTGCTGGCTGAACACTGAAGCTTTCTTT
CSCWLNTEAFF
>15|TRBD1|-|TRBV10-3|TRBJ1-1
TGTGCCATCAGTGAGGTACAGGGGGCAGGGACTGAAGCTTTCTTT
CAISEVQGAGTEAFF
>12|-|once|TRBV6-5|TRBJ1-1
TGTGCCAGCAGTACAGGGTGGACTGAAGCTTTCTTT
CASSTGWTEAFF
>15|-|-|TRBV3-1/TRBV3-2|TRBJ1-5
TGTGCCAGCAGCCAAGGGTGGGGGGGTAGTCAGCCCCAGCATTTT
CASSQGWGGSQPQHF
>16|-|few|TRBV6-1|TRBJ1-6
TGTGCCAGCAGTGAAGCCCCGCGGGCCTATAATTCACCCCTCCACTTT
CASSEAPRAYNSPLHF
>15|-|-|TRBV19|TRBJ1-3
TGTGCCAGTAGTTCGAGCAGGGCCTCTGGAAACACCATATATTTT
CASSSSRASGNTIYF
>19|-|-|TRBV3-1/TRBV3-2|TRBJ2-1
TGTGCCAGCAGCCAGGACAGGGAACTAAGCGGGGGGTTGAACAATGAGCAGTTCTTC
CASSQDRELSGGLNNEQFF
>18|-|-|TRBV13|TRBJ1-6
TGTGCCAGCAGCTTCGGGCGGAGCGACGGACCCATGGGATCACCCCTCCACTTT
CASSFGRSDGPMGSPLHF
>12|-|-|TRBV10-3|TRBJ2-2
TGTGCCATCAGTGAGTCGACTTGGGAGCTGTTTTTT
CAISESTWELFF
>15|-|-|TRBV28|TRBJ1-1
TGTGCCAGCAGCACTCCGACCGCTTTGAACACTGAAGCTTTCTTT
CASSTPTALNTEAFF
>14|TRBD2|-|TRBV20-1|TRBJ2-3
TGCAGTGCTAGTGGCGGGGGGGCCGGGAATACGCAGTATTTT
CSASGGGAGNTQYF
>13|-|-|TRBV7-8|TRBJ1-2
TGTGCCAGCAGCTCAGACAGTAACTATGGCTACACCTTC
CASSSDSNYGYTF
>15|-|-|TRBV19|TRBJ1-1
TGTGCCAGTAGTATCCCCGGGGGGGTGAACACTGAAGCTTTCTTT
CASSIPGGVNTEAFF
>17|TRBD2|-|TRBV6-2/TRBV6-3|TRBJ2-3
TGTGCCAGCAGTTACCTACCCACCGGGGGGGGGACAGATACGCAGTATTTT
CASSYLPTGGGTDTQYF
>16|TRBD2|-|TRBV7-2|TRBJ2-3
TGTGCCAGCAGCTTAAATAGCGGGGGGGCCCGGGATACGCAGTATTTT
CASSLNSGGARDTQYF
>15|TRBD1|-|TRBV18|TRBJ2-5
TGTGCCAGCTCACCACGGGACAGTGGCCAAGAGACCCAGTACTTC
CASSPRDSGQETQYF
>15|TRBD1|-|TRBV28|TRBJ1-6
TGTGCCAGCAGTTCGGGACAGGGCATGCTCTCACCCCTCCACTTT
CASSSGQGMLSPLHF